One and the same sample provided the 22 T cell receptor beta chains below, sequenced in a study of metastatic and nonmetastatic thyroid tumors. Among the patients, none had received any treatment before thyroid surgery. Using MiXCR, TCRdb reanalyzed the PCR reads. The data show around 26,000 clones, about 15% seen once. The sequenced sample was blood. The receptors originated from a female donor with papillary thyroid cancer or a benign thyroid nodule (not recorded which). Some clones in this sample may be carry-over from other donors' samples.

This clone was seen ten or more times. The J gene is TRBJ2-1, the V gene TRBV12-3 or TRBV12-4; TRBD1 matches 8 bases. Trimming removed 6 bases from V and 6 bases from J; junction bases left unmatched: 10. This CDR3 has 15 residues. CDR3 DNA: TGTGCCAGCAGCCAACATACTACAGGGGGCAATGAGCAGTTCTTC. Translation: CASSQHTTGGNEQFF.

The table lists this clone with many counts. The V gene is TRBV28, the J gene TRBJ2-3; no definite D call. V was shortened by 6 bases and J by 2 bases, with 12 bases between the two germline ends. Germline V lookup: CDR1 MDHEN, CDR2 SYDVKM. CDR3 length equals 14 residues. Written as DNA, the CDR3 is TGTGCCAGCAGAGGTTACCCAAACACAGATACGCAGTATTTT. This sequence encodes CASRGYPNTDTQYF.

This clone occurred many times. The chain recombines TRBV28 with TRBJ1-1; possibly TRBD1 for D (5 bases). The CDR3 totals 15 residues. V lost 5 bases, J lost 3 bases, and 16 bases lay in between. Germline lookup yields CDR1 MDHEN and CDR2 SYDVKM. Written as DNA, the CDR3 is TGTGCCAGCAGTACTAACAGGTGGGGAGACACTGAAGCTTTCTTT. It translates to CASSTNRWGDTEAFF.

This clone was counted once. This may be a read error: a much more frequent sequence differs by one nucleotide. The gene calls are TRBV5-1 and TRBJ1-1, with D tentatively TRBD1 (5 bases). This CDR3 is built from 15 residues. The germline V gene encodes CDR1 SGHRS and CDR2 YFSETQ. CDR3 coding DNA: TGCGCCAGCATCTTGGGTTCGGGACTGAACACTGAAGCTTTCTTT. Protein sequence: CASILGSGLNTEAFF.

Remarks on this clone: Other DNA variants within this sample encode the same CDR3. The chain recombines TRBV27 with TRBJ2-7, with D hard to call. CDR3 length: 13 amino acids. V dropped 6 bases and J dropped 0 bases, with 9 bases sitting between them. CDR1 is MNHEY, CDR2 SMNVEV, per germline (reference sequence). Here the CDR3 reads CASSLQSSYEQYF. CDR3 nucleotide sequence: TGTGCCAGCAGCTTACAAAGCTCCTACGAGCAGTACTTC.

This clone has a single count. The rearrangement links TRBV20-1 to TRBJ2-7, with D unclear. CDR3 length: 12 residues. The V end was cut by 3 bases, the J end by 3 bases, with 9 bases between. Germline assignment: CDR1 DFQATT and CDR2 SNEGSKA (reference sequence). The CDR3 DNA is TGCAGTGCTAGGGGCGGAAACTACGAGCAGTACTTC. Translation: CSARGGNYEQYF.

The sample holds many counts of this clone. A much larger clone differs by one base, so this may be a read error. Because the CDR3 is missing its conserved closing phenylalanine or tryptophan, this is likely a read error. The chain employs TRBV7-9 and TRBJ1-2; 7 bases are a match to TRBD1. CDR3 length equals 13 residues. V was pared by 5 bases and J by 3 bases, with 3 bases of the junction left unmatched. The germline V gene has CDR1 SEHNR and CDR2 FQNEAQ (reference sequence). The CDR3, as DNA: TGTGCCAGCAGCCCTGGACAGGACTATGGCTACACCCTC. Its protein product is CASSPGQDYGYTL.

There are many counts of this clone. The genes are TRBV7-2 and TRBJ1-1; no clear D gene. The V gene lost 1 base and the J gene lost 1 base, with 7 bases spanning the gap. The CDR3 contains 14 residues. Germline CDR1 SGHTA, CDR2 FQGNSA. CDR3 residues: CASSLGGRNTEAFF. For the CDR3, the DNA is TGTGCCAGCAGCTTAGGAGGGAGGAACACTGAAGCTTTCTTT.

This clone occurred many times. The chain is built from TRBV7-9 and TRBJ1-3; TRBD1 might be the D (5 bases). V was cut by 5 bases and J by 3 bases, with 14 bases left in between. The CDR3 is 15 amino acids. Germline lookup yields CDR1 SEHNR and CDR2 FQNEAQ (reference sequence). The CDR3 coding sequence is TGTGCCAGCAGCCCCCTCCGGGACGGTGGAAACACCATATATTTT. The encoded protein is CASSPLRDGGNTIYF. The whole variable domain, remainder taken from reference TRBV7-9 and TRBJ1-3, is DTGVSQNPRHKITKRGQNVTFRCDPISEHNRLYWYRQTLGQGPEFLTYFQNEAQLEKSRLLSDRFSAERPKGSFSTLEIQRTEQGDSAMYLCASSPLRDGGNTIYFGEGSWLTVV.

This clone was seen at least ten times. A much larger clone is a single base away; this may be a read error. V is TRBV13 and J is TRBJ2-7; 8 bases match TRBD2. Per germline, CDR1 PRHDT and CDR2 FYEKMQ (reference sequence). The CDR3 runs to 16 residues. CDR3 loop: CASSPVGKREMGERYF. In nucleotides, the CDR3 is TGTGCCAGCAGCCCCGTCGGTAAGCGGGAGATGGGCGAGCGGTACTTC.

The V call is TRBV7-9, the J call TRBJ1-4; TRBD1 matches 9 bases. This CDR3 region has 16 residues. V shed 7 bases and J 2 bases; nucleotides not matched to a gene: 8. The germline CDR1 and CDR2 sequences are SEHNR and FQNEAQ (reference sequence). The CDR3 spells CASTRDRVSTNEKLFF. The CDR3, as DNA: TGTGCCAGCACCCGGGACAGGGTATCGACTAATGAAAAACTGTTTTTT.

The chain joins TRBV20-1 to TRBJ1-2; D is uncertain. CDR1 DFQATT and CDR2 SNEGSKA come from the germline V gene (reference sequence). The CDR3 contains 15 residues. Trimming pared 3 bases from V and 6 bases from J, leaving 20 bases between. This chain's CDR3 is CSARALTRTEHGYTF. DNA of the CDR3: TGCAGTGCTAGGGCTTTAACACGGACCGAACATGGCTACACCTTC.

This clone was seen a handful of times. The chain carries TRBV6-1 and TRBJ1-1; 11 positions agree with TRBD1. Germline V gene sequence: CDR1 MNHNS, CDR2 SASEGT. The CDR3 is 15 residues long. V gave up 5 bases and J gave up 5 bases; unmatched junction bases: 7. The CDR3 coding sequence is TGTGCCAGCAGTCTCGGACAGGGGGCGGGAACTGAAGCTTTCTTT. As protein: CASSLGQGAGTEAFF.

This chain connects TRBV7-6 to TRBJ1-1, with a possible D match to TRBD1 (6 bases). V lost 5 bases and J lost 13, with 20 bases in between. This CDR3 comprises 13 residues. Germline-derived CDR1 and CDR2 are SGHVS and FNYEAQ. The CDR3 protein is CASSPRAGARDFF. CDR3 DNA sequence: TGTGCCAGCAGCCCTAGGGCGGGGGCGCGTGATTTCTTT.

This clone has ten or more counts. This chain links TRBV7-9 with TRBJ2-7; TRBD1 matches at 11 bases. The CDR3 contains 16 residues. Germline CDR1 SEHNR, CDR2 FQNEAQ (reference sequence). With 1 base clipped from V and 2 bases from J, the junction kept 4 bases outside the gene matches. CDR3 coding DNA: TGTGCCAGCAGCTTAGGAATGGGACAGGGGGCCTACGAGCAGTACTTC. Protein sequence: CASSLGMGQGAYEQYF.

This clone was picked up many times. CDR3 DNA sequence: TGCGCCAGGACAGGGGGCAGCACAGATACGCAGTATTTT. This codes for CARTGGSTDTQYF. The V call is TRBV5-1, the J call TRBJ2-3, with 10 bases aligning to TRBD1. The germline V gene has CDR1 SGHRS and CDR2 YFSETQ. The CDR3 has 13 amino acids. V dropped 8 bases and J dropped 0; count of bases not matched to a gene: 0.

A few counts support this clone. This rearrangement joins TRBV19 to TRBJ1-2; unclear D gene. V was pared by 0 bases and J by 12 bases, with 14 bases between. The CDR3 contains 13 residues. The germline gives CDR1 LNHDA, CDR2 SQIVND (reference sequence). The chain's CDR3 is CASSIDRVSMNTF. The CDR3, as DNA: TGTGCCAGTAGTATAGATCGTGTGTCTATGAACACCTTC.

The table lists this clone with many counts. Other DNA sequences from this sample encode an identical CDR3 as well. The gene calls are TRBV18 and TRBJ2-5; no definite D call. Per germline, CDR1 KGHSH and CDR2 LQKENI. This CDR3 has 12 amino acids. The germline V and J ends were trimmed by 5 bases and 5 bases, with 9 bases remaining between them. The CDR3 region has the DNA TGTGCCAGCTCAATAGACCGGGAGACCCAGTACTTC. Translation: CASSIDRETQYF.

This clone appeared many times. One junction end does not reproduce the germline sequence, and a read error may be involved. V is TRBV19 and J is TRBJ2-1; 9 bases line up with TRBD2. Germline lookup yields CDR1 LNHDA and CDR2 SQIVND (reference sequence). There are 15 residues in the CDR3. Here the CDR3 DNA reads TGTGCCAGTGGTATTAGCGGGAGCTCCTACAATGAGCAGTTCTTC. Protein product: CASGISGSSYNEQFF.

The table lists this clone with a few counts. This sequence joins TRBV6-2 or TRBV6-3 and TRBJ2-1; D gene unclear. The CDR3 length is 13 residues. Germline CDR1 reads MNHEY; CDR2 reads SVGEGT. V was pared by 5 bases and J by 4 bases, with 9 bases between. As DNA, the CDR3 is TGTGCCAGCAGTGTAGGTGGGTACAATGAGCAGTTCTTC. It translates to CASSVGGYNEQFF.

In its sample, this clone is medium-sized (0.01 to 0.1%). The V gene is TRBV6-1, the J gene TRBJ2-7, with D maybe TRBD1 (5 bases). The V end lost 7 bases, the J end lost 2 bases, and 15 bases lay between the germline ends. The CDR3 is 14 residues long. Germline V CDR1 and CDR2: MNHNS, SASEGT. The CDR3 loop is CASTPSRAPYEQYF. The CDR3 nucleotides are TGTGCCAGCACCCCCAGCAGGGCACCCTACGAGCAGTACTTC.

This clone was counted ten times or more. The CDR3 here is CASSGRGDSSYEQYF. CDR3 bases: TGTGCCAGCAGCGGGAGGGGAGACAGTTCCTACGAGCAGTACTTC. The rearrangement links TRBV9 to TRBJ2-7, with D maybe TRBD2 (6 bases). V gave up 3 bases and J gave up 1 base, with 14 bases separating them. This CDR3 comprises 15 residues. Germline CDR1 SGDLS, CDR2 YYNGEE.